Described below is a single T cell receptor beta chain sequence and its context. At the deep level, the assay was run. Data came from immunoSEQ multiplex PCR; TCRdb stores just in-frame clones and leaves some out. Of fewer than 1 million clones listed, around 96% are singletons. The sample originates from a study of shared clonotypes between healthy human individuals. The wider study: Three plates each covered CD4 naive and memory; CD8 naive two, CD8 memory one.

CD8 cells classed as naive were CD45RO-negative and positively selected for CCR7, excluding terminally differentiated effector memory CD45RA+ cells. Sequencing was done on a sample of naive CD8+ T cells sorted from blood. This receptor was taken from a man aged 30 to 45 in good health.

The CDR3 coding sequence is TGTGCCAGCCGAGTAAGCTCGGATGAGCAGTTCTTC. Translated: CASRVSSDEQFF. This rearrangement joins TRBV25-1 to TRBJ2-1; D remains ambiguous. Trimming pared 8 bases from V and 8 bases from J, leaving 13 bases between. The germline V gene encodes CDR1 MGHDK and CDR2 SYGVNS. The CDR3 has 12 amino acids.